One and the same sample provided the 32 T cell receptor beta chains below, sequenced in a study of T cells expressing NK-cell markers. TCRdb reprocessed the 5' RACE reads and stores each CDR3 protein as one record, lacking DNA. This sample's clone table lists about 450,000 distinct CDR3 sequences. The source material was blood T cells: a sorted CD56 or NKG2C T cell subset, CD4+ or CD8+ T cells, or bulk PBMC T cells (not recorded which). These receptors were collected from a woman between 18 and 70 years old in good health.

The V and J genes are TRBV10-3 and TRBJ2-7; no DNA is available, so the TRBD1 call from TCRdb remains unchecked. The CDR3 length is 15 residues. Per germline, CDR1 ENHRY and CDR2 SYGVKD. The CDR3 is CAISQTGGDRYEQYF.

The CDR3 is CAWHRPRRDTEAFF. V and J are TRBV30 and TRBJ1-1; with no DNA, the TCRdb D assignment of TRBD1 cannot be verified. Per germline, CDR1 GTSNPN and CDR2 SVGIG (reference sequence). The CDR3 length is 14 residues.

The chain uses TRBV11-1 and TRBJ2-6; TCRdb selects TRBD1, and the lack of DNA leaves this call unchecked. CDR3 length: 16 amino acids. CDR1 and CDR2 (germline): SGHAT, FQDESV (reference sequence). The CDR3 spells CASSLLGASGANVLTF.

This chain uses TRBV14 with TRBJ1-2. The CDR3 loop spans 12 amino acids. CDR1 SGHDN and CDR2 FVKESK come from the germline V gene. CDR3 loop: CASSQNDYGYTF.

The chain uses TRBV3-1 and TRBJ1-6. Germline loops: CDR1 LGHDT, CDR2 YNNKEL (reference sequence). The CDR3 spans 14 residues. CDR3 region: CASSQPEAASPLHF.

The CDR3 protein is CASTSGTTSTGELFF. This chain links TRBV12-3 or TRBV12-4 with TRBJ2-2; with no DNA, the TCRdb D assignment of TRBD2 cannot be verified. This CDR3 has 15 amino acids.

The CDR3 reads CASTAAGTSGSQTQYF. The rearrangement joins TRBV19 to TRBJ2-5; TCRdb selects TRBD2, and the lack of DNA leaves this call unchecked. This CDR3 comprises 16 residues. Germline V gives CDR1 LNHDA, CDR2 SQIVND (reference sequence). Full variable domain (remainder filled in from reference TRBV19 and TRBJ2-5): DGGITQSPKYLFRKEGQNVTLSCEQNLNHDAMYWYRQDPGQGLRLIYYSQIVNDFQKGDIAEGYSVSREKKESFPLTVTSAQKNPTAFYLCASTAAGTSGSQTQYFGPGTRLLVL.

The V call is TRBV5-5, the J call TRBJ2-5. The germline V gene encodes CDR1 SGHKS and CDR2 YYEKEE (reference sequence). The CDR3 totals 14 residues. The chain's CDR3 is CASSPHIGQETQYF.

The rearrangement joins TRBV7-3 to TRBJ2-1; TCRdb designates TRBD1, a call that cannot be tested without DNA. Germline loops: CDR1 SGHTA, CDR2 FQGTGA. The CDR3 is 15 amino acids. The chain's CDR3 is CASSLTGTDFNEQFF.

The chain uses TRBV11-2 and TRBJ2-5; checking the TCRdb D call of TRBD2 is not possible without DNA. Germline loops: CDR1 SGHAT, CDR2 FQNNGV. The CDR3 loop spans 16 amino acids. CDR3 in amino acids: CASSPLGLAGEKTQYF.

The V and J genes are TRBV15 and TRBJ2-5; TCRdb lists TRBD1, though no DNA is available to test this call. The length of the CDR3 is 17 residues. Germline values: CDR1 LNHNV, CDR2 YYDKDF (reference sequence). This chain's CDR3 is CATRTQTGGPSQETQYF.

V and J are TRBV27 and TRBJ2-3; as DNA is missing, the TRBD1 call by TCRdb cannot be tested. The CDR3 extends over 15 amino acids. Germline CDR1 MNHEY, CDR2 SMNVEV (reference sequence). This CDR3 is CASTSRGAGTDTQYF.

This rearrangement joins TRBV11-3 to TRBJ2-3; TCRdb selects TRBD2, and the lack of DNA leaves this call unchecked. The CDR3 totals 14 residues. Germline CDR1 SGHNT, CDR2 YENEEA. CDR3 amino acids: CASSLEGPPDTQYF.

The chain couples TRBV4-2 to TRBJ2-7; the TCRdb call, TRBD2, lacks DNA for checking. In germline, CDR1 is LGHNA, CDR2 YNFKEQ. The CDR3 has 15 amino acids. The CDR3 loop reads CASSSESGLLYEQYF.

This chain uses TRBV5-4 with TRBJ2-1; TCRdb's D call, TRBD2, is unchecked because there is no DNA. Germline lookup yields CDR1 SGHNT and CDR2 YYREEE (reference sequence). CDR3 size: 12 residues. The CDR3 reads CASSSRGAEQFF. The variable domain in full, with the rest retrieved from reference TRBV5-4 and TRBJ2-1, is ETGVTQSPTHLIKTRGQQVTLRCSSQSGHNTVSWYQQALGQGPQFIFQYYREEENGRGNFPPRFSGLQFPNYSSELNVNALELDDSALYLCASSSRGAEQFFGPGTRLTVL.

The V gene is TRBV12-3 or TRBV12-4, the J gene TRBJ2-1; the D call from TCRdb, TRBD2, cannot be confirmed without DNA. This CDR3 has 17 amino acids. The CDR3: CASSLGAFGVAGDEQFF.

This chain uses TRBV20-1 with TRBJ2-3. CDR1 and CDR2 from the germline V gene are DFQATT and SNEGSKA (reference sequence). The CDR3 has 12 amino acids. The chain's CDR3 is CSAQLASDTQYF.

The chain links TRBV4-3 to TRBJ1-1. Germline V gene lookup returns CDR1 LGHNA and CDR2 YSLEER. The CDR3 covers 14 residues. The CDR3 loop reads CASSQGVVSTEAFF.

The CDR3 spells CASSTFGRLNTGELFF. The chain carries TRBV7-2 and TRBJ2-2; the TRBD1 assignment by TCRdb is unverifiable without DNA. CDR1 is SGHTA, CDR2 FQGNSA, per germline. The CDR3 has 16 amino acids.

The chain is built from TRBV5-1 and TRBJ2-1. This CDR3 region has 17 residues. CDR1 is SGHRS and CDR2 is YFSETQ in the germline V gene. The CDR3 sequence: CASRRLTDTYSYNEQFF.

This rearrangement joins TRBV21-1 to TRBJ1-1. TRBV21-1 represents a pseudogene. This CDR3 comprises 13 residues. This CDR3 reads CASSPHGAPEAFF.

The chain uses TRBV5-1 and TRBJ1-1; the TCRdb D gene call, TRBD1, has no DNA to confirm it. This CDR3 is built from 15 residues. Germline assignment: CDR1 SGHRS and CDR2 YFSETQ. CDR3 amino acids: CASSLAFGGATEAFF.

The CDR3 loop reads CSASGTENTGELFF. The chain links TRBV20-1 to TRBJ2-2; with no DNA, the TCRdb D assignment of TRBD1 cannot be verified. From germline, CDR1 is DFQATT and CDR2 SNEGSKA (reference sequence). There are 14 residues in the CDR3.

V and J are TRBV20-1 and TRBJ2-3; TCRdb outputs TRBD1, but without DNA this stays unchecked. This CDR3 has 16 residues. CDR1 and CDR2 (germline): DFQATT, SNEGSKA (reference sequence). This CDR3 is CSADYPLGPTRDTQYF.

The CDR3 reads CSAREGGGTIHAGELFF. The chain links TRBV20-1 to TRBJ2-2; as DNA is missing, the TRBD1 call by TCRdb cannot be tested. The CDR3 loop spans 17 amino acids. Germline values: CDR1 DFQATT, CDR2 SNEGSKA (reference sequence).

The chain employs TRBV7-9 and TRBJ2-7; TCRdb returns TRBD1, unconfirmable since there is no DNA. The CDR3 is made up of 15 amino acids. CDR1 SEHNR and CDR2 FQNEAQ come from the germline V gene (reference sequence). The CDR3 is CASSLVGTGAYEQYF. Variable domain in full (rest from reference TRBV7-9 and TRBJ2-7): DTGVSQNPRHKITKRGQNVTFRCDPISEHNRLYWYRQTLGQGPEFLTYFQNEAQLEKSRLLSDRFSAERPKGSFSTLEIQRTEQGDSAMYLCASSLVGTGAYEQYFGPGTRLTVT.

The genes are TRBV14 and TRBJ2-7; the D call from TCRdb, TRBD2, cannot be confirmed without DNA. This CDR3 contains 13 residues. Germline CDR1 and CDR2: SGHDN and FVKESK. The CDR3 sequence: CASSQRVSYEQYF.

The CDR3 protein is CASSQLGTWNEQFF. The chain has TRBV14 and TRBJ2-1. The CDR3 spans 14 residues. Per germline, CDR1 SGHDN and CDR2 FVKESK. Together with reference TRBV14 and TRBJ2-1, the CDR3 gives the full variable domain: EAGVTQFPSHSVIEKGQTVTLRCDPISGHDNLYWYRRVMGKEIKFLLHFVKESKQDESGMPNNRFLAERTGGTYSTLKVQPAELEDSGVYFCASSQLGTWNEQFFGPGTRLTVL.

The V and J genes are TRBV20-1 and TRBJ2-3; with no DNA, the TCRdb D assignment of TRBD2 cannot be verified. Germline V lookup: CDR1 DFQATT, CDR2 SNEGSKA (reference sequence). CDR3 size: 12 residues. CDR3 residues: CSAAGVTDTQYF.

The CDR3 reads CASSGARGTEAFF. The rearrangement uses TRBV6-6 and TRBJ1-1; TCRdb's D call, TRBD1, is unchecked because there is no DNA. The germline V gene encodes CDR1 MNHNY and CDR2 SVGAGI (reference sequence). This CDR3 has 13 residues.

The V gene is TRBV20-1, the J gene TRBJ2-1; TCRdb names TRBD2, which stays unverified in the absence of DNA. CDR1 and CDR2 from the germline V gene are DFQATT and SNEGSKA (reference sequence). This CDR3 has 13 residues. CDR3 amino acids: CSPTSGGSNEQFF.

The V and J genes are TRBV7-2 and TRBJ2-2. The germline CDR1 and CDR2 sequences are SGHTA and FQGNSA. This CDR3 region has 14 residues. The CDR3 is CASSSAMNTGELFF.